Sequencing of this TCR beta chain was carried out in a study of T cell repertoires in cytomegalovirus infection. CDR1 is SEHNR, CDR2 FQNEAQ, per germline (reference sequence). Trimming removed 5 bases from V and 2 bases from J; junction bases left unmatched: 5. There are 15 residues in the CDR3. TCRdb independently ran MiXCR on the reads; one entry per CDR3 protein. The sample lists approximately 260,000 distinct CDR3 sequences, about 17% seen once, with less than 50% in the top ten. This clonotype was seen ten or more times. V and J are TRBV7-9 and TRBJ2-3; 9 bases fit TRBD1. The TCR was taken from a human donor in good health (CMV status not recorded). Some clones in this sample may be carry-over from other donors' samples. The sample taken for sequencing was CD8+ T cells from PBMCs. CDR3 in DNA: TGTGCCAGCAGCGCCCGACAGGGGGACACAGATACGCAGTATTTT. This translates into CASSARQGDTDTQYF.